These T cell receptor beta chains were read from a single sample in a study of shared clonotypes between healthy human individuals. Libraries were prepared by immunoSEQ multiplex PCR; TCRdb keeps only in-frame clonotypes and omits some of them. The sample lists some 790,000 clones, approximately 77% occurring once. The sample was memory CD4+ T cells sorted from blood. These receptors originate from a woman aged 25 to 39 in good health. Both conserved end residues are part of each CDR3. The D gene is left open where the match is weak.

TRBD1,TRBV6-5,CASTRDRDYGYTF
-,TRBV10-1,CASSENVGNTIYF
TRBD2,TRBV7-3,CASSKAGGPLYEQYF
-,TRBV6-6,CASSYSKRGNTGELFF
-,TRBV6-5,CASSVVLGSYEQYF
-,TRBV7-8,CASSSSRSVTEAFF
-,TRBV6-5,CASRPEGGAKNIQYF
TRBD2,TRBV9,CASSVEGLAFGELFF
-,TRBV18,CASSQVGGRNEQFF
-,TRBV4-2,CASSQDRQPRRGYTF
-,TRBV28,CASRLQGNTEAFF
-,TRBV19,CASTAGGDQPQHF